A selection of T cell receptor beta chains follows, all from one sample in a study of blood T cells in healthy people across ages. Each CDR3 protein is one row after TCRdb ran MiXCR on the 5' RACE reads. The table shows almost 300,000 distinct CDR3 sequences, with about 25% occurring only once. The sequencing input was blood. The receptors come from a woman aged 70 to 79 in good health. Each CDR3 is given with its conserved first and last residue. The order of the fields is V gene, CDR3 length, D gene, J gene, clone size, CDR3 DNA, CDR3 protein. D genes are given only for firm matches. Clone size is stated in some rows and not others, as once, few, many or a class when expanded.

v_call: TRBV24-1
cdr3_length: 14
d_call: -
j_call: TRBJ2-5
clone_size: few
cdr3_nt: TGTGCCACCAGTGATCCGACGACAGAAGAGACCCAGTACTTC
cdr3_aa: CATSDPTTEETQYF

v_call: TRBV20-1
cdr3_length: 14
d_call: -
j_call: TRBJ2-7
clone_size: -
cdr3_nt: TGCATTGCTCTTAGAGGGGCTGGGTCCTACGAGCAGTACTTC
cdr3_aa: CIALRGAGSYEQYF

v_call: TRBV28
cdr3_length: 13
d_call: TRBD1
j_call: TRBJ2-1
clone_size: -
cdr3_nt: TGTGACAGCAGACGGACAGGGGGCGAGGGGCAGTTCTTC
cdr3_aa: CDSRRTGGEGQFF

v_call: TRBV12-3/TRBV12-4
cdr3_length: 16
d_call: TRBD2
j_call: TRBJ2-2
clone_size: -
cdr3_nt: TGTGCCAGCAGTTTCTCTAGCGGGAGTAACACCGGGGAGCTGTTTTTT
cdr3_aa: CASSFSSGSNTGELFF

v_call: TRBV11-2
cdr3_length: 15
d_call: TRBD2
j_call: TRBJ2-7
clone_size: -
cdr3_nt: TGTGCCAGCAGCTTAGATAGCGGGGAAGCCGGGGAGCAGTACTTC
cdr3_aa: CASSLDSGEAGEQYF

v_call: TRBV28
cdr3_length: 16
d_call: -
j_call: TRBJ2-6
clone_size: -
cdr3_nt: TGTGCCAGCAGTCCCCGGACCTCCTCTGGGGCCAACGTCCTGACTTTC
cdr3_aa: CASSPRTSSGANVLTF

v_call: TRBV3-1
cdr3_length: 17
d_call: TRBD2
j_call: TRBJ2-5
clone_size: -
cdr3_nt: TGTGCCAGCAGCCAAGAGTTAAGGGCGGGGGACCTTGAGACCCAGTACTTC
cdr3_aa: CASSQELRAGDLETQYF

v_call: TRBV11-2
cdr3_length: 16
d_call: TRBD2
j_call: TRBJ2-2
clone_size: -
cdr3_nt: TGTGCCAGCAGCCCCGGGACTAGCGTATACACCGGGGAGCTGTTTTTT
cdr3_aa: CASSPGTSVYTGELFF

v_call: TRBV7-2
cdr3_length: 14
d_call: TRBD2
j_call: TRBJ2-5
clone_size: few
cdr3_nt: TGTGCCAGCAGCTTAGTTCTAGCGGGAGGGCCTCAGTACTTC
cdr3_aa: CASSLVLAGGPQYF

v_call: TRBV5-5
cdr3_length: 14
d_call: -
j_call: TRBJ1-1
clone_size: -
cdr3_nt: TGTGCCAGCAGCTTGTGGGAGCGCAACACTGAAGCTTTCTTT
cdr3_aa: CASSLWERNTEAFF